These 9 T cell receptor beta chains were sequenced from one sample in a study of shared clonotypes between healthy human individuals. Sequenced by immunoSEQ multiplex PCR; TCRdb stores in-frame clones only, minus some. The sample lists 450,000 to 500,000 clones, more than 65% seen once, with over 9.5% in the top ten. Sequencing was done on a sample of PBMCs. The receptors were gathered from a woman aged 40 to 50 in good health. Some clones in this sample may be carry-over from other donors' samples.

The rearrangement joins TRBV7-9 to TRBJ2-5; 11 positions agree with TRBD2. V gave up 4 bases and J gave up 4 bases; unmatched junction bases: 2. Germline V CDR1 and CDR2: SEHNR, FQNEAQ (reference sequence). There are 14 residues in the CDR3. The CDR3 coding sequence is TGTGCCAGCAGCTCAGGACTAGCGGGAGAGACCCAGTACTTC. As protein: CASSSGLAGETQYF.

The chain links TRBV18 to TRBJ2-2; TRBD1 aligns across 8 bases. This CDR3 has 16 residues. CDR1 is KGHSH, CDR2 LQKENI, per germline. V gave up 2 bases and J gave up 8 bases; unmatched junction bases: 10. The DNA of the CDR3 is TGTGCCAGCTCACCAGGAACAGGGGGTTACCCGGGGGAGCTGTTTTTT. Translated: CASSPGTGGYPGELFF.

This clone was counted ten times or more. The chain joins TRBV7-6 to TRBJ2-7; D ambiguous. Deletions cut 0 bases from V and 2 bases from J, with 8 bases between. Germline V gene lookup returns CDR1 SGHVS and CDR2 FNYEAQ. The CDR3 contains 14 residues. CDR3 sequence: CASSLAQYTYEQYF. As DNA, the CDR3 is TGTGCCAGCAGCTTAGCCCAATACACCTACGAGCAGTACTTC.

The gene calls are TRBV29-1 and TRBJ2-5, with 7 bases that match TRBD1. Gene TRBJ2-7 matches the end of the DNA better, so the J call may be wrong. Per germline, CDR1 SQVTM and CDR2 ANQGSEA. CDR3 length: 14 residues. The CDR3 DNA follows: TGCAGCGCTACGACAGGGAGTTTCTCCTACGAGCAGTACTTC. This gives the protein CSATTGSFSYEQYF.

This clone was seen a handful of times. CDR3 sequence reads: CASSSWGGKTQYF. Here the CDR3 DNA reads TGTGCCAGCAGTTCCTGGGGGGGAAAGACCCAGTACTTC. This sequence joins TRBV6-6 and TRBJ2-5, with 7 positions matching TRBD2. This CDR3 is 13 amino acids long. Germline loops: CDR1 MNHNY, CDR2 SVGAGI (reference sequence). V shed 4 bases, J shed 6 bases, and the junction held 5 bases outside the gene matches.

Only a few counts were recorded for this clone. The chain has TRBV7-9 and TRBJ2-6, with unresolved D. The CDR3 is 16 amino acids. V dropped 5 bases and J dropped 2 bases, with 13 bases sitting between them. CDR1 SEHNR and CDR2 FQNEAQ come from the germline V gene (reference sequence). CDR3 loop: CASSQTLGAGANVLTF. The DNA for the CDR3 is TGTGCCAGCAGCCAGACCCTTGGCGCTGGGGCCAACGTCCTGACTTTC.

CDR3 coding DNA: TGTGCCAGCAGCCGGGACAGTAACTATGGCTACACCTTC. Translated, it gives CASSRDSNYGYTF. The chain uses TRBV7-9 and TRBJ1-2; 7 bases line up with TRBD1. Trimming at V came to 5 bases and at J to 1 base, leaving 1 base not matched to a gene. Germline CDR1 is SEHNR and CDR2 is FQNEAQ (reference sequence). The CDR3 runs 13 residues.

V and J are TRBV15 and TRBJ2-1, with D maybe TRBD2 (6 bases). Trimming removed 1 base at V and 7 bases at J, with 17 bases between. This CDR3 is built from 16 residues. Germline CDR1 LNHNV, CDR2 YYDKDF (reference sequence). This chain's CDR3 is CATSRGFGDSVNEQFF. The CDR3 DNA is TGTGCCACCAGCAGAGGATTTGGGGACTCGGTTAATGAGCAGTTCTTC.

V gene TRBV11-2 combines with J gene TRBJ1-2; 7 bases line up with TRBD1. From germline, CDR1 is SGHAT and CDR2 FQNNGV. This CDR3 is 16 amino acids long. The V gene end was trimmed by 1 base and the J gene end by 2 bases; junction bases not matched to a gene: 7. The CDR3 DNA is TGTGCCAGCAGCTTAGGCCCGCCGACAGGGAACTATGGCTACACCTTC. Translation gives CASSLGPPTGNYGYTF.